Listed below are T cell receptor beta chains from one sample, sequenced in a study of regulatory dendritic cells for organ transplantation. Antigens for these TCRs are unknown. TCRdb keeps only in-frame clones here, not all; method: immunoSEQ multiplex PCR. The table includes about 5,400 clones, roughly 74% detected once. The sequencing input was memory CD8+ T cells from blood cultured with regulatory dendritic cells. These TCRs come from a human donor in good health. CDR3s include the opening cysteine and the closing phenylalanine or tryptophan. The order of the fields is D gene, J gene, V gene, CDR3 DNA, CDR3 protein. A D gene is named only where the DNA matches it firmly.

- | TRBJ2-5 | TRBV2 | TGTGCCAGCAGTGAAAATAGTCGGGCAGAGACCCAGTACTTC | CASSENSRAETQYF
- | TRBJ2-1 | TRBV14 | TGTGCCAGCAGCCAAGCGTTTGGTCCGATCAATGAGCAGTTCTTC | CASSQAFGPINEQFF
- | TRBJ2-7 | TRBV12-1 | TGTGCCAGCAGCTTGAGACATAGCTCCTACGAGCAGTACTTC | CASSLRHSSYEQYF
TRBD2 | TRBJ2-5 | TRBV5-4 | TGTGCCAGCAGCTCCCGGGATAGCGGGAGCTATATGGGCCAGTACTTC | CASSSRDSGSYMGQYF
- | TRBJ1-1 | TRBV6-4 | TGTGCCAGCAGTGCACGGGAGAACACTGAAGCTTTCTTT | CASSARENTEAFF
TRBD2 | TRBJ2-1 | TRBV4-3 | TGCGCCAGCAGCCAAGCTAGCGGGGGATACAATGAGCAGTTCTTC | CASSQASGGYNEQFF
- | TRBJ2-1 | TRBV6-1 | TGTGCCAGCAGTGCGTATTATGAGCAGTTCTTC | CASSAYYEQFF
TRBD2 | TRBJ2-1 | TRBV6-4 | TGTGCCAGCAGTGACGCTACTAGCGGGGACTACAATGAGCAGTTCTTC | CASSDATSGDYNEQFF
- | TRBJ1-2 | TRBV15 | TGTGCCACCAGCAGACCTTTATTGGATGGCTACACCTTC | CATSRPLLDGYTF
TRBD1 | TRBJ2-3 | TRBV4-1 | TGCGCCAGCAGCCAAGATCGGGTTGGCAGGGGGCGCACAGATACGCAGTATTTT | CASSQDRVGRGRTDTQYF
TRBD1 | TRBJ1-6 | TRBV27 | TGTGCCAGCAGTTTTCGGGACAGCCGCTCCTATAATTCACCCCTCCACTTT | CASSFRDSRSYNSPLHF
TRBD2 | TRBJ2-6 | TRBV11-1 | TGTGCCAGCAGCGCCGGGACTAGCGGGGCTTCTGGGGCCAACGTCCTGACTTTC | CASSAGTSGASGANVLTF
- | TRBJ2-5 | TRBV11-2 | TGTGCCAGCAGCTTAGTAGACTGGGGACGGTCCGAGACCCAGTACTTC | CASSLVDWGRSETQYF
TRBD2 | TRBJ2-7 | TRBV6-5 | TGTGCCAGCAGTTACTCGACTAGCGGGGGCTACGAGCAGTACTTC | CASSYSTSGGYEQYF
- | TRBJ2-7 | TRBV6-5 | TGTGCCAGCAGTTACCGAGGGGTCTCCTACGAGCAGTACTTC | CASSYRGVSYEQYF
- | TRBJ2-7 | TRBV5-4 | TGTGCCAGCAGCTTTCTAGACGAGCAGTACTTC | CASSFLDEQYF